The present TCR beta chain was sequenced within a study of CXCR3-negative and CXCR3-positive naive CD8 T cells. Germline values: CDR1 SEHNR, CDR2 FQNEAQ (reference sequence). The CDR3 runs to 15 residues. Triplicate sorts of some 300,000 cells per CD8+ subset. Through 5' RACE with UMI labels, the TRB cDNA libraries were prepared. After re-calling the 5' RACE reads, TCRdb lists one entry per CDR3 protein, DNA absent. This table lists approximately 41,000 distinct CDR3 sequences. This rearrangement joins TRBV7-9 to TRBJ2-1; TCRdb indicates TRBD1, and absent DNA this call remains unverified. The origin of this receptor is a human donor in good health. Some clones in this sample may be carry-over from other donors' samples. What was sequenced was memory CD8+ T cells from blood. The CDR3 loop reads CASSWIRQGGNEQFF.